This is a list of T cell receptor beta chains from one sample in a study of T cell responses to AZD1222 COVID-19 vaccine. The method was immunoSEQ multiplex PCR; TCRdb's version includes in-frame clones alone and lacks a portion of them. The top ten clones hold 6.3% of a sample with roughly 90,000 clones, 80% to 90% of them seen once. Material: peripheral blood, obtained on day 0 of AZD1222 vaccination. The receptors stem from an adult in good health. The CDR3 runs from the conserved cysteine through the conserved F or W.

v_call cdr3_aa
TRBV5-4 CASSLAGYGSPLHF
TRBV12-3/TRBV12-4 CASSFLTDTQYF
TRBV5-1 CASRFDRDNSNQPQHF
TRBV27 CASTTRGKNEQYF
TRBV7-2 CASSDGTSGGAYEQYF
TRBV10-3 CAILDRVGYGYTF
TRBV5-6 CASSGTGSLTNEKLFF
TRBV15 CATSPGQLNQPQHF
TRBV4-3 CASSQDRGQQETQYF
TRBV27 CASSPVYSNQPQHF
TRBV12-5 CASGLARRLAGWNEQFF
TRBV19 CASSISSGGNTEAFF
TRBV5-6 CASSFGWGNYGYTF
TRBV4-3 CASSQDRFGTGQPQF
TRBV6-5 CASRPPGQGYEQYF
TRBV3-1/TRBV3-2 CASSQEWAPGASNDGYTF
TRBV5-6 CASSQGLNQPQHF
TRBV2 CASREGPGLARGELFF
TRBV4-1 CASSQGGFGASSGNTIYF
TRBV18 CASSPPEEQPQHF
TRBV30 CAWSVVGVAGEQYF
TRBV27 CASSLGTAYEQYF
TRBV5-6 CASRFSGGYYNEQFF
TRBV6-5 CASRAQDTEAFF
TRBV4-3 CASSQTSGRGDEQFF
TRBV7-2 CASSEQGGQPQHF
TRBV11-2 CASSEGQGYEQYF
TRBV30 CAWSVRGYGYTF
TRBV19 CASTSQGRFQPQHF